The 8 T cell receptor beta chains below come from one sample, sequenced in a study of molecular identifiers for immune sequencing clone quantification. A single record per CDR3 protein comes from TCRdb applying MiXCR to the PCR reads. This table holds about 640,000 distinct CDR3 sequences, 20% found once. The sequenced material came from naive CD8+ T cells from blood, with Jurkat cell RNA spiked in. The subset: FACS-sorted CD8+CD4-CCR7+CD45RA+ naive T cells. The origin of the receptors is a human donor in good health. Some libraries in this study had Jurkat cell RNA spiked in.

Ten or more counts support this clonotype. The V and J genes are TRBV27 and TRBJ2-3, with 14 bases identical to TRBD2. The CDR3 covers 17 residues. Trimming at V came to 6 bases and at J to 3 bases, leaving 8 bases not matched to a gene. The germline CDR1 and CDR2 sequences are MNHEY and SMNVEV (reference sequence). The CDR3 region is CASSPRLAGGPTDTQYF. The DNA of the CDR3 is TGTGCCAGCAGCCCAAGACTAGCGGGGGGGCCGACAGATACGCAGTATTTT.

This chain links TRBV19 with TRBJ2-3; no clear D gene. Trimming pared 1 base from V and 2 bases from J, leaving 10 bases between. Germline loops: CDR1 LNHDA, CDR2 SQIVND (reference sequence). The CDR3 is 15 amino acids. The chain's CDR3 is CASSIGTGNTDTQYF. In DNA, the CDR3 is TGTGCCAGTAGTATAGGTACGGGTAACACAGATACGCAGTATTTT.

For this clonotype: A much bigger clone sits one base away, suggesting this may be a read error. The rearrangement joins TRBV7-3 to TRBJ2-3; 8 positions agree with TRBD1. Germline V gene sequence: CDR1 SGHTA, CDR2 FQGTGA. This CDR3 region has 15 residues. V gave up 2 bases and J gave up 4 bases; unmatched junction bases: 5. Here the CDR3 DNA reads TGTGCCAGCAGCTTATGGGGACAGGCCGCAGATACGCAGTATTTT. Its protein product is CASSLWGQAADTQYF.

The rearrangement links TRBV27 to TRBJ1-1, with 9 bases fitting TRBD1. The V gene's germline CDR1 is MNHEY and CDR2 SMNVEV (reference sequence). The CDR3 runs to 15 residues. V trimming: 5 bases; J trimming: 3 bases; junction bases outside the gene matches: 7. The CDR3 sequence is CASSTNRGLYTEAFF. CDR3 in DNA: TGTGCCAGCAGTACGAACAGGGGGCTGTACACTGAAGCTTTCTTT.

The rearrangement joins TRBV27 to TRBJ2-7; tentative D call: TRBD2 (7 bases). CDR3 size: 13 residues. Germline CDR1 MNHEY, CDR2 SMNVEV (reference sequence). The V end lost 4 bases, the J end lost 6 bases, and 13 bases lay between the germline ends. The DNA of the CDR3 is TGTGCCAGCAGTTCCAGGGGAGGGTTCGAGCAGTACTTC. Its translation: CASSSRGGFEQYF.

This clonotype was seen more than once but under ten times. The chain carries TRBV28 and TRBJ2-7; D might be TRBD1 (6 bases). V was clipped by 10 bases and J by 3 bases, with 10 bases between them. The CDR3 totals 11 residues. Germline assignment: CDR1 MDHEN and CDR2 SYDVKM. CDR3 bases: TGTGCCACCGGGACATACTACGAGCAGTACTTC. Its translation is CATGTYYEQYF. The variable domain in full, with the rest retrieved from reference TRBV28 and TRBJ2-7, is DVKVTQSSRYLVKRTGEKVFLECVQDMDHENMFWYRQDPGLGLRLIYFSYDVKMKEKGDIPEGYSVSREKKERFSLILESASTNQTSMYLCATGTYYEQYFGPGTRLTVT.

This clonotype was counted many times. The V and J genes are TRBV5-6 and TRBJ1-1; D perhaps matches TRBD1 (5 bases). CDR1 SGHDT and CDR2 YYEEEE come from the germline V gene. V lost 0 bases, J lost 9 bases, and 9 bases lay in between. The length of the CDR3 is 12 residues. In DNA, the CDR3 is TGTGCCAGCAGCTTGGCGGACACAAAAGCTTTCTTT. Translated, it gives CASSLADTKAFF.

Ten or more counts support this clonotype. This chain joins TRBV5-5 and TRBJ2-7; tentative D call: TRBD2 (6 bases). The germline gives CDR1 SGHKS, CDR2 YYEKEE (reference sequence). V gave up 3 bases and J gave up 3 bases, with 16 bases separating them. The CDR3 is 15 residues long. The chain's CDR3 is CASSSEGLRNYEQYF. As DNA, the CDR3 is TGTGCCAGCAGCTCGGAGGGACTTCGCAACTACGAGCAGTACTTC.